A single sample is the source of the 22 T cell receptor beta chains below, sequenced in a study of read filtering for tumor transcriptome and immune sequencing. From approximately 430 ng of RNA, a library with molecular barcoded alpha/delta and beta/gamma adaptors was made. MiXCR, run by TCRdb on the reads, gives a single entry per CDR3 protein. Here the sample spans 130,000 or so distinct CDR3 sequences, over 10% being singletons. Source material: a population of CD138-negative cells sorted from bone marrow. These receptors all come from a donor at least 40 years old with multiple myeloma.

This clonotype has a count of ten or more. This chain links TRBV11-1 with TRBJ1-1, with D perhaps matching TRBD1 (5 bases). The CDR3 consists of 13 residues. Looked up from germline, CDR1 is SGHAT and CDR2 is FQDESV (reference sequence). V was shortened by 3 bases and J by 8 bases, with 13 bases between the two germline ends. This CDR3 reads CASSFNRHGEAFF. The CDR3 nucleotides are TGTGCCAGCAGCTTCAACAGGCATGGAGAAGCTTTCTTT.

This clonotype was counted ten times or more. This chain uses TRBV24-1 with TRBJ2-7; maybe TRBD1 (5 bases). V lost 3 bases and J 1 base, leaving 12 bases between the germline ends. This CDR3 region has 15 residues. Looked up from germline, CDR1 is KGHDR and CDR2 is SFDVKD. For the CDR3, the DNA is TGTGCCACCAGTGATGCGTCAGACAGTTCCTACGAGCAGTACTTC. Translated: CATSDASDSSYEQYF.

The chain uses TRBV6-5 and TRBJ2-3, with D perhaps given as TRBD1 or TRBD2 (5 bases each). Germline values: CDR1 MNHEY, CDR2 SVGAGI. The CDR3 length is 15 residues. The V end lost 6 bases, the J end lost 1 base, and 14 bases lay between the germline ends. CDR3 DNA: TGTGCCAGCAGGACCTTGGGGGACCGCACAGATACGCAGTATTTT. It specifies CASRTLGDRTDTQYF.

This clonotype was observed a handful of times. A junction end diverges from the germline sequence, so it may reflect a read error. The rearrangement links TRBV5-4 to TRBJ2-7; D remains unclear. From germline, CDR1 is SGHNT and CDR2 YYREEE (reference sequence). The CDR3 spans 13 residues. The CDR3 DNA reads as TGTGCCAGCAGAGACGGTAGCTCCTACGAGCGGTACTTC. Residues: CASRDGSSYERYF.

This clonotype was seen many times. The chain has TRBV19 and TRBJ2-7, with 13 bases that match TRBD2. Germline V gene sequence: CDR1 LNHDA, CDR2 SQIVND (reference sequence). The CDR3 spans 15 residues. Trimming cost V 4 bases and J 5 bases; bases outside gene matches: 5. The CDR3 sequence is CASSTGTSGIHEQYF. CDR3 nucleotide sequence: TGTGCCAGTAGTACCGGGACTAGCGGGATCCACGAGCAGTACTTC.

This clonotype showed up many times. The CDR3 region has the DNA TGCAGTGCTAGAGATCAGAGGGGCCCAGCAAGAGCTTTCTTT. Protein sequence: CSARDQRGPARAFF. V and J are TRBV20-1 and TRBJ1-1, with D possibly matching TRBD1 (5 bases). There are 14 residues in the CDR3. CDR1 is DFQATT, CDR2 SNEGSKA, per germline (reference sequence). Trimming took 0 bases from V and 10 from J, leaving 18 bases between them.

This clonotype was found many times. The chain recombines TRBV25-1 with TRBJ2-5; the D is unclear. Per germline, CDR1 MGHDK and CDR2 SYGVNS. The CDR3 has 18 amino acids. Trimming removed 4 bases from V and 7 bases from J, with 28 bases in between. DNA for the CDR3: TGTGCCAGCAGTGGTTCAAGGACCAATCTCCTAATTTCAGGGACCCAGTACTTC. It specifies CASSGSRTNLLISGTQYF.

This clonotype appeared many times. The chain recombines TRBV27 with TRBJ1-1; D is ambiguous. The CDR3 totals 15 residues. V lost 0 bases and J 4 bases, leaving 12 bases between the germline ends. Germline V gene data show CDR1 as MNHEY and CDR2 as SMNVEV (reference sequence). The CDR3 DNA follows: TGTGCCAGCAGTTTATCCTTTGGGTCGAGCACTGAAGCTTTCTTT. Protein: CASSLSFGSSTEAFF.

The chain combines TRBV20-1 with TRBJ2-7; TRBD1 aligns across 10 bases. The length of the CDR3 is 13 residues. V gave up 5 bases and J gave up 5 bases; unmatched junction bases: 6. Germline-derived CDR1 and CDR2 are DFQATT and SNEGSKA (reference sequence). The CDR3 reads CSARTGGRDEQYF. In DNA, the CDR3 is TGCAGTGCTCGGACAGGGGGTCGCGACGAGCAGTACTTC.

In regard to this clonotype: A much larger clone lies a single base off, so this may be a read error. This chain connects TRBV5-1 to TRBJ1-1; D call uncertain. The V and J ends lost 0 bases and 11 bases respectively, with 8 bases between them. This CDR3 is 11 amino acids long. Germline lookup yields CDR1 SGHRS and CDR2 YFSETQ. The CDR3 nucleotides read TGCGCCAGCAGCTTGGGGCGGTTCGCTTTCTTT. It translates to CASSLGRFAFF.

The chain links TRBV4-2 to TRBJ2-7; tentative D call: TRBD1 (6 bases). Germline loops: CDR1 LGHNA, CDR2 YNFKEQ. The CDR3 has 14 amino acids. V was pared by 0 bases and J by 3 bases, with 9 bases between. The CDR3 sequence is CASSQDGQFYEQYF. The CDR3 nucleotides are TGTGCCAGCAGCCAAGATGGACAGTTCTACGAGCAGTACTTC.

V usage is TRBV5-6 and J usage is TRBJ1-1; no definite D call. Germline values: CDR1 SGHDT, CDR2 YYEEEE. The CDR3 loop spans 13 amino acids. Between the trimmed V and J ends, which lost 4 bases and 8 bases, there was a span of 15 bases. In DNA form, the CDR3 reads TGTGCCAGCAGCCCCGGTCCCTCGGGGGAAGCTTTCTTT. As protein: CASSPGPSGEAFF.

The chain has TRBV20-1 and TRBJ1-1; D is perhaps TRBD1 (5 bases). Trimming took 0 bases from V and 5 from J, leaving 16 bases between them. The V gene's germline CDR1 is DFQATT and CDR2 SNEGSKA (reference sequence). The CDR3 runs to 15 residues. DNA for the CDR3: TGCAGTGCTAGAGACCTTAGAGGGCCAGGGACTGAAGCTTTCTTT. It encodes CSARDLRGPGTEAFF.

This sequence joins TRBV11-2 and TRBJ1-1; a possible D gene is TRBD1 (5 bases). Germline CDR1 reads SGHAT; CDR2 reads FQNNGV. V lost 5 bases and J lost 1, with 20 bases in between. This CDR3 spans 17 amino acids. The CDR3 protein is CASSKHSGDGRNTEAFF. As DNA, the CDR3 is TGTGCCAGCAGCAAACATTCGGGGGACGGGAGGAACACTGAAGCTTTCTTT.

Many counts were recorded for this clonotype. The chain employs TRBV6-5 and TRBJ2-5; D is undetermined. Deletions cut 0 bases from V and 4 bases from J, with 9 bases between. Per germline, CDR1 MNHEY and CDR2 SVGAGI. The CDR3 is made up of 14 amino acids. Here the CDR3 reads CASSYSELGETQYF. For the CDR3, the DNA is TGTGCCAGCAGTTACTCGGAGCTGGGAGAGACCCAGTACTTC.

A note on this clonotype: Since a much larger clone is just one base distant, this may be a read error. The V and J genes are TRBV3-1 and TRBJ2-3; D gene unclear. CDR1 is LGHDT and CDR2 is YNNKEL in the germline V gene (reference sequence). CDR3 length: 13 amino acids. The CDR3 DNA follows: TGTGCCAGCAGCCATCCGGAGCGAGATACGCCGTATTTT. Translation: CASSHPERDTPYF.

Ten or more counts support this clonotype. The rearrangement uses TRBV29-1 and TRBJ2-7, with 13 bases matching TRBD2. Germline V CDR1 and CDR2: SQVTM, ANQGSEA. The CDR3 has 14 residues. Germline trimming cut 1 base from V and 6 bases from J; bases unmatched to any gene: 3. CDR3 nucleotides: TGCAGCGTTGAAGGGGGACTAGCGGGAAGCGAGCAGTACTTC. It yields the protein CSVEGGLAGSEQYF.

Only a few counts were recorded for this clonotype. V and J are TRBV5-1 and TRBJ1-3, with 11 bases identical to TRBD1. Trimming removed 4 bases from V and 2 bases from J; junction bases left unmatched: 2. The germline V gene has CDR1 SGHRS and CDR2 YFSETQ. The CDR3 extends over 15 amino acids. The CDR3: CASSADRGPGNTIYF. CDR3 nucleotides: TGCGCCAGCAGCGCGGACAGGGGGCCTGGAAACACCATATATTTT. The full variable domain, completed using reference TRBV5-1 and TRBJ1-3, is KAGVTQTPRYLIKTRGQQVTLSCSPISGHRSVSWYQQTPGQGLQFLFEYFSETQRNKGNFPGRFSGRQFSNSRSEMNVSTLELGDSALYLCASSADRGPGNTIYFGEGSWLTVV.

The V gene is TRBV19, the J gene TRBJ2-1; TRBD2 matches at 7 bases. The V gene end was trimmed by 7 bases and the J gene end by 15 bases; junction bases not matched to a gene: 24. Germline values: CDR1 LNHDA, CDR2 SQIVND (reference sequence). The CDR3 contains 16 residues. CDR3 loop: CASKPTSGAAYNGPFF. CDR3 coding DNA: TGTGCCAGTAAGCCTACGAGCGGGGCTGCCTACAATGGGCCGTTCTTC.

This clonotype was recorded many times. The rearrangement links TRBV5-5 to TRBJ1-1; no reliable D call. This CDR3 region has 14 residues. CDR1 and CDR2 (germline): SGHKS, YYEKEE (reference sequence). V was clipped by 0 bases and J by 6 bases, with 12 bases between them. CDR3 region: CASSLGATRAEAFF. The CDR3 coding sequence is TGTGCCAGCAGCTTGGGTGCAACTCGGGCTGAAGCTTTCTTT.

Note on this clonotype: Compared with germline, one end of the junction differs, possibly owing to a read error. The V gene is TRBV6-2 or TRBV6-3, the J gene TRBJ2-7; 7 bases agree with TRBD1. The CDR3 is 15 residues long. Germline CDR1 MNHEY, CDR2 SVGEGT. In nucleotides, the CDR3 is TGTGCTATCAGAACCTCTCCGACAGGGACCTACGGGCAGTACTTC. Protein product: CAIRTSPTGTYGQYF.

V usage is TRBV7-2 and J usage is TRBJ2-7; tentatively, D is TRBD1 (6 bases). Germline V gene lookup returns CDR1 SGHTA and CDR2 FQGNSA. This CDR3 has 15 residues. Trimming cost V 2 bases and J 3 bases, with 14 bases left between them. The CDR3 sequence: CASSLKDSNHYEQYF. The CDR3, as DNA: TGTGCCAGCAGCTTAAAGGACAGCAACCACTACGAGCAGTACTTC.